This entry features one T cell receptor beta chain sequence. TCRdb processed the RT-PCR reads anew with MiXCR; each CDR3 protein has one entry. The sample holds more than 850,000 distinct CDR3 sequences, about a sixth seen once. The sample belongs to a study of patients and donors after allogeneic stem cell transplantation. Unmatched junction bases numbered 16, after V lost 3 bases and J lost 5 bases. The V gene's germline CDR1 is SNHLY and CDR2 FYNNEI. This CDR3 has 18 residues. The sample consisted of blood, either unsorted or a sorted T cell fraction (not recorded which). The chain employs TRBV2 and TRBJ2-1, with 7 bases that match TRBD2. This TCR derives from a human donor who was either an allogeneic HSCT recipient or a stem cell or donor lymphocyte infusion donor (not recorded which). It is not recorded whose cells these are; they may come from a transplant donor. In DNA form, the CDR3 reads TGTGCCAGCAGTGACCTCCCCTCCGTAGCGGGCCAAAACAATGAGCAGTTCTTC. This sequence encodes CASSDLPSVAGQNNEQFF. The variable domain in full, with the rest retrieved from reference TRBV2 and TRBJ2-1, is EPEVTQTPSHQVTQMGQEVILRCVPISNHLYFYWYRQILGQKVEFLVSFYNNEISEKSEIFDDQFSVERPDGSNFTLKIRSTKLEDSAMYFCASSDLPSVAGQNNEQFFGPGTRLTVL.